Listed below are T cell receptor beta chains from one sample, sequenced in a study of response to subunit inactivated influenza vaccine. TCRdb reanalysed the RT-PCR reads using MiXCR and keeps one entry per CDR3 protein. The repertoire includes 650,000 to 800,000 distinct CDR3 sequences, approximately 14% of them detected once, and approximately 7% sits in the top ten. Sequencing used PBMCs from blood, obtained less than 15 days before vaccination. The receptors stem from a man in his forties or fifties who received an inactivated influenza vaccine. Each CDR3 is given with its conserved first and last residue.

V gene	J gene	CDR3 length	CDR3 protein
TRBV28	TRBJ1-2	17	CASSLSFSGGRNYGYTF
TRBV7-2	TRBJ2-7	11	CAIWTGGEQYF
TRBV5-6	TRBJ1-1	15	CASTGGMGLSTEAFF
TRBV20-1	TRBJ2-5	13	CSARDWLQETQYF
TRBV20-1	TRBJ2-1	12	CSARPTNHEQFF
TRBV5-1	TRBJ2-1	17	CASSPLISGGGYNEQFF
TRBV12-3/TRBV12-4	TRBJ2-7	14	CASSFGWDNNEQYF
TRBV7-9	TRBJ2-1	17	CASSPTGLDRDRLGQFF
TRBV5-4	TRBJ2-7	14	CASSLNGGDYEQYF
TRBV4-2	TRBJ2-2	16	CASSQEGNLNTGELFF
TRBV12-3/TRBV12-4	TRBJ2-7	15	CASSLPGQGSYEQYF
TRBV20-1	TRBJ2-1	16	CSASGLAVNSYNEQFF
TRBV4-3	TRBJ1-5	13	CASSQVQAQPQHF
TRBV20-1	TRBJ2-7	13	CSAARGGRSEQYF
TRBV3-1	TRBJ2-7	16	CASSQALVAGAYEQYF
TRBV12-3/TRBV12-4	TRBJ2-7	15	CASSWGLTGVREQYF
TRBV5-4	TRBJ1-1	15	CASSETGGWNTEAFF
TRBV20-1	TRBJ1-1	14	CSGKTQGGSTEAFF
TRBV20-1	TRBJ2-2	16	CCARALPGGNTGELFF
TRBV21-1	TRBJ2-1	17	CASSNTGLGVSDNEQFF
TRBV6-4	TRBJ1-1	13	CASKDFEGAEAFF
TRBV12-3/TRBV12-4	TRBJ2-5	15	CASSFGTSGRTTQYF
TRBV4-1	TRBJ2-7	13	CASSQGNLYEQYF
TRBV4-3	TRBJ2-3	16	CASSQEGRGGGDTQYF
TRBV12-3/TRBV12-4	TRBJ1-1	14	CASSLMVGDTEAFF
TRBV28	TRBJ1-1	12	CASSTGNTEAFF
TRBV28	TRBJ1-2	13	CASRRQGAGGYTF
TRBV28	TRBJ2-3	16	CASSLGQGSWTDTQYF
TRBV19	TRBJ2-5	15	CASSPPDRAEETQYF
TRBV5-1	TRBJ2-7	14	CASSLRTADYEQYF
TRBV16	TRBJ1-4	14	CASSRPSGIEKLFF
TRBV21-1	TRBJ2-7	17	CASSKKEDRVGAYEQYF
TRBV6-2/TRBV6-3	TRBJ2-3	15	CASSYQRGNTDTQYF
TRBV7-6	TRBJ2-5	13	CASSLEAGRTQYF
TRBV20-1	TRBJ2-7	18	CSARARTSGNDRSYEQYF
TRBV5-1	TRBJ1-1	13	CASSLNRDLEAFF
TRBV28	TRBJ2-1	13	CASSFSVATEQFF
TRBV7-6	TRBJ2-3	17	CASSLGRAGAIGDTQYF
TRBV2	TRBJ2-7	15	CASSEFGGRTLEQYF
TRBV14	TRBJ2-1	16	CASSQDGTSWYNEQFF
TRBV5-1	TRBJ2-3	14	CASSSTMGTDTQYF
TRBV4-3	TRBJ2-4	19	CASSQVRTSGSFAKNIQYF
TRBV19	TRBJ2-7	14	CASSITPETYEQYF